This TCR beta chain was sequenced in a study of cytomegalovirus exposure and HLA in healthy donors. V was shortened by 3 bases and J by 0 bases, with 9 bases between the two germline ends. Germline assignment: CDR1 MGHRA and CDR2 YSYEKL. The CDR3 extends over 14 amino acids. Only in-frame clones appear in the TCRdb table, and some are missing; sequencing was by immunoSEQ multiplex PCR. The sample consists of around 150,000 clones, around 92% of them appearing once. The sequencing input was PBMCs. This receptor was taken from a woman aged 18-35 years in good health and CMV-seropositive. The rearrangement uses TRBV4-1 and TRBJ2-7; D is uncertain. For the CDR3, the DNA is TGCGCCAGCAGCCATTGGGCCGACTCCTACGAGCAGTACTTC. Its protein product is CASSHWADSYEQYF.